This entry describes one T cell receptor (beta chain). Germline V lookup: CDR1 LGHNA, CDR2 YNFKEQ. J gave up 3 bases and V 4 bases, and 10 bases lay outside the gene matches. This CDR3 spans 16 amino acids. The sample comes from a study of blood T cell repertoires in COVID-19. The assay was immunoSEQ multiplex PCR, and TCRdb's table has in-frame clones only and misses some. The sample records about 87,000 clones, under 85% being singletons. The receptor was derived from a woman over 75 with COVID-19, enrolled during active disease. This rearrangement joins TRBV4-2 to TRBJ2-3, with 7 bases identical to TRBD2. The sequenced sample was peripheral blood. In nucleotides, the CDR3 is TGTGCCAGCAGCCTTCTCCAGGTCGGGGGGACAGATACGCAGTATTTT. It encodes CASSLLQVGGTDTQYF.